These 8 T cell receptor beta chains came from one sample sequenced in a study of blood T cell repertoires in COVID-19. Only in-frame clones appear in the TCRdb table, and some are missing; sequencing was by immunoSEQ multiplex PCR. The sample records some 200,000 clones, about nine tenths being singletons. Material: peripheral blood. Receptors originate from an elderly man with acute or convalescent COVID-19.

V is TRBV19 and J is TRBJ1-4; D call uncertain. The CDR3 has 12 amino acids. Germline CDR1 is LNHDA and CDR2 is SQIVND (reference sequence). Trimming cost V 3 bases and J 7 bases, with 6 bases left between them. The CDR3 DNA sequence: TGTGCCAGTAGTATTGGGAGTGAAAAACTGTTTTTT. It specifies CASSIGSEKLFF.

The sample holds a few counts of this clone. The rearrangement joins TRBV27 to TRBJ1-2, with D maybe TRBD1 (5 bases). Germline V CDR1 and CDR2: MNHEY, SMNVEV (reference sequence). V was trimmed by 5 bases and J by 4 bases, leaving 20 bases between them. The CDR3 is 16 amino acids. CDR3 sequence reads: CASSGTGAGYFYGYTF. CDR3 bases: TGTGCCAGCAGTGGCACAGGTGCAGGCTACTTCTATGGCTACACCTTC.

CDR3 in amino acids: CASSQEQALTDTQYF. In DNA, the CDR3 is TGCGCCAGCAGCCAAGAGCAAGCTCTCACAGATACGCAGTATTTT. The rearrangement links TRBV4-3 to TRBJ2-3; D gene uncertain. From germline, CDR1 is LGHNA and CDR2 YSLEER. This CDR3 is built from 15 residues. V was pared by 0 bases and J by 2 bases, with 9 bases between.

In this sample, this clone turned up a few times. The CDR3 loop is CAWSEFIPGLTVDQETQYF. In nucleotides, the CDR3 is TGTGCCTGGAGTGAATTCATTCCGGGCCTGACAGTCGACCAAGAGACCCAGTACTTC. The rearrangement uses TRBV30 and TRBJ2-5; D is possibly TRBD1 (5 bases). This CDR3 is 19 amino acids long. V was trimmed by 1 base and J by 0 bases, leaving 24 bases between them. The V gene's germline CDR1 is GTSNPN and CDR2 SVGIG (reference sequence).

The gene calls are TRBV7-2 and TRBJ1-4; 8 bases agree with TRBD1. Trimming took 3 bases from V and 2 from J; bases not matched to a gene: 5. Germline lookup yields CDR1 SGHTA and CDR2 FQGNSA. CDR3 length: 16 residues. This chain's CDR3 is CASSLDTGGTNEKLFF. CDR3 bases: TGTGCCAGCAGCTTGGACACAGGGGGGACTAATGAAAAACTGTTTTTT.

This clone was counted once. V is TRBV10-3 and J is TRBJ1-4, with TRBD1 matching 11 bases. Germline V gene lookup returns CDR1 ENHRY and CDR2 SYGVKD. This CDR3 region has 14 residues. Trimming removed 5 bases from V and 6 bases from J; junction bases left unmatched: 2. The CDR3 nucleotides are TGTGCCATCAGTAAGGGACAGGGGGATGAAAAACTGTTTTTT. Translation: CAISKGQGDEKLFF.

V gene TRBV20-1 combines with J gene TRBJ2-1; 7 bases map to TRBD2. CDR1 is DFQATT, CDR2 SNEGSKA, per germline (reference sequence). V was clipped by 7 bases and J by 4 bases; unmatched bases: 1. CDR3 length: 11 residues. CDR3: CSGGGYNEQFF. The DNA for the CDR3 is TGCAGTGGGGGGGGATACAATGAGCAGTTCTTC.

This sequence joins TRBV7-9 and TRBJ2-5; the match to TRBD1 covers 8 bases. CDR1 and CDR2 (germline): SEHNR, FQNEAQ (reference sequence). This CDR3 contains 14 residues. Losses at the gene ends were 3 bases for V and 5 bases for J; bases not matched to a gene: 5. The CDR3 region is CASSFRTGTETQYF. The DNA for the CDR3 is TGTGCCAGCAGCTTTCGGACAGGGACTGAGACCCAGTACTTC.